Following are 19 T cell receptor beta chains from one sample sequenced in a study of regulatory T cells in long-lasting Graves disease. According to the study, TCR beta libraries were built with iRepertoire HTBI primers and CDR3-region Arm-PCR. MiXCR was run by TCRdb on the multiplex PCR reads, yielding one entry per CDR3 protein. The table records approximately 540,000 distinct CDR3 sequences, around 13% of them present only once. The time point was: newly diagnosed GD, antithyroid drugs for less than 3 months. Extracted RNA from PBMCs served as the source of the TCR library. These data were also reused for a study on T cells in Graves' hyperthyroidism and ophthalmopathy.

This material consisted of peripheral blood mononuclear cells (PBMCs), taken at new diagnosis, from a patient treated with antithyroid drugs. These receptors were taken from a woman younger than 45 with Graves disease.

In this sample, this clonotype turned up a few times. The rearrangement links TRBV30 to TRBJ2-3; D is perhaps TRBD1 or TRBD2 (5 bases each). The CDR3 is 16 residues long. Germline CDR1 reads GTSNPN; CDR2 reads SVGIG (reference sequence). V was pared by 3 bases and J by 1 base, with 17 bases between. CDR3 region: CAWRTPGYGGTDTQYF. CDR3 DNA sequence: TGTGCCTGGAGGACCCCAGGGTACGGGGGCACAGATACGCAGTATTTT. Complete variable domain (other parts from reference TRBV30 and TRBJ2-3): SQTIHQWPATLVQPVGSPLSLECTVEGTSNPNLYWYRQAAGRGLQLLFYSVGIGQISSEVPQNLSASRPQDRQFILSSKKLLLSDSGFYLCAWRTPGYGGTDTQYFGPGTRLTVL.

The rearrangement uses TRBV7-2 and TRBJ1-1; D gene ambiguous. V lost 5 bases and J lost 11, with 12 bases in between. Looked up from germline, CDR1 is SGHTA and CDR2 is FQGNSA. The CDR3 totals 11 residues. DNA for the CDR3: TGTGCCAGCAGCCCCGGCTTGAAGGCTTTCTTT. Translation gives CASSPGLKAFF.

A note on this clonotype: A far larger clone is one base from this, pointing to a likely read error. The J gene is TRBJ2-3, the V gene TRBV19; TRBD2 is a possible D gene (6 bases). The DNA end lines up better with TRBJ2-7; the J call may be wrong. The CDR3 covers 12 residues. CDR1 is LNHDA and CDR2 is SQIVND in the germline V gene (reference sequence). The CDR3 here is CASSRGRNEQYF. The CDR3, as DNA: TGTGCCAGTAGCCGAGGGAGGAATGAGCAGTACTTC.

With respect to this clonotype: This could be a read error, since a much larger clone is one nucleotide away. CDR3 DNA sequence: TGTGCCAGCAGCAAAAGGGCCGGACTTACCCCCTACAATGAGCAGTTCTTC. Encoded protein: CASSKRAGLTPYNEQFF. V is TRBV12-3 or TRBV12-4 and J is TRBJ2-1; possible D gene TRBD2, 5 bases. V dropped 6 bases and J dropped 2 bases, with 20 bases sitting between them. The CDR3 has 17 amino acids.

This clonotype was seen ten or more times. V usage is TRBV28 and J usage is TRBJ2-2; perhaps TRBD1 as D (6 bases). The CDR3 has 14 amino acids. The germline V gene has CDR1 MDHEN and CDR2 SYDVKM. V was shortened by 1 base and J by 3 bases, with 6 bases between the two germline ends. DNA for the CDR3: TGTGCCAGCAGTTTATCAGGGGACACCGGGGAGCTGTTTTTT. It is translated as CASSLSGDTGELFF.

The rearrangement joins TRBV29-1 to TRBJ2-2, with TRBD2 identical over 15 bases. There are 17 residues in the CDR3. Losses at the gene ends were 4 bases for V and 7 bases for J; bases not matched to a gene: 10. Germline V gene data show CDR1 as SQVTM and CDR2 as ANQGSEA. The CDR3 reads CSVAGLAGGPDYGELFF. CDR3 bases: TGCAGCGTTGCTGGACTAGCGGGAGGGCCAGATTACGGGGAGCTGTTTTTT.

This clonotype was counted at least ten times. V and J are TRBV27 and TRBJ1-1, with D unresolved. The germline CDR1 and CDR2 sequences are MNHEY and SMNVEV (reference sequence). The CDR3 length is 14 residues. Trimming removed 5 bases from V and 1 base from J, with 11 bases in between. CDR3 nucleotide sequence: TGTGCCAGCAGTCCCAGACCGAAGAACACTGAAGCTTTCTTT. Its protein product is CASSPRPKNTEAFF.

V is TRBV4-2 and J is TRBJ1-3; unclear D gene. This CDR3 comprises 17 residues. Germline V gene lookup returns CDR1 LGHNA and CDR2 YNFKEQ. Trimming removed 0 bases at V and 2 bases at J, with 14 bases between. The CDR3 here is CASSQELGSMTGNTIYF. For the CDR3, the DNA is TGTGCCAGCAGCCAAGAGCTGGGTTCTATGACTGGAAACACCATATATTTT.

The sample holds a few counts of this clonotype. The V gene is TRBV18, the J gene TRBJ2-6; 7 bases line up with TRBD1. The germline CDR1 and CDR2 sequences are KGHSH and LQKENI. The CDR3 is 14 amino acids. Trimming removed 11 bases from V and 0 bases from J; junction bases left unmatched: 4. The CDR3 here is CAGTAGSGANVLTF. CDR3 nucleotides: TGTGCCGGGACAGCCGGCTCTGGGGCCAACGTCCTGACTTTC.

The V gene is TRBV4-1, the J gene TRBJ1-2, with 7 bases fitting TRBD1. Germline values: CDR1 MGHRA, CDR2 YSYEKL. CDR3 length: 16 residues. Trimming at V came to 3 bases and at J to 4 bases, leaving 11 bases not matched to a gene. The DNA of the CDR3 is TGCGCCAGCAGCCAGGACAGGTCCCTGTTTCTCTATGGCTACACCTTC. As protein: CASSQDRSLFLYGYTF.

This clonotype showed up just a few times. J is TRBJ1-1 and V is TRBV28; maybe TRBD1 (6 bases). Germline CDR1 is MDHEN and CDR2 is SYDVKM. Trimming took off 2 bases at V and 4 bases at J, with 14 bases between the two ends. The CDR3 is made up of 15 amino acids. CDR3 sequence reads: CASSLERLGATEAFF. The CDR3 bases are TGTGCCAGCAGTTTAGAGCGATTGGGGGCCACTGAAGCTTTCTTT.

This clonotype was recorded at least ten times. The chain has TRBV9 and TRBJ2-7; D possibly corresponds to TRBD2 (5 bases). Germline loops: CDR1 SGDLS, CDR2 YYNGEE. Trimming pared 4 bases from V and 5 bases from J, leaving 13 bases between. The length of the CDR3 is 13 residues. This CDR3 is CASSPRNGNEQYF. The CDR3 DNA is TGTGCCAGCAGCCCCAGGAACGGGAACGAGCAGTACTTC.

The V call is TRBV5-5, the J call TRBJ1-6; 8 bases map to TRBD1. The CDR3 covers 15 residues. The junction had 5 bases not matched to a gene; V was cut back by 4 bases and J by 5 bases. Germline CDR1 is SGHKS and CDR2 is YYEKEE (reference sequence). CDR3 bases: TGTGCCAGCAGCCTAGGACAGGGTAATAATTCACCCCTCCACTTT. Translating it yields CASSLGQGNNSPLHF.

This clonotype was found many times. The chain joins TRBV28 to TRBJ2-2; TRBD2 agrees at 8 bases. This CDR3 is 14 amino acids long. The trim removed 5 bases at V and 7 bases at J, leaving 6 bases unmatched. CDR1 and CDR2 (germline): MDHEN, SYDVKM. For the CDR3, the DNA is TGTGCCAGCAGTGAAGCGGGAGTGGACGGGGAGCTGTTTTTT. Its translation: CASSEAGVDGELFF.

In nucleotides, the CDR3 is TGTGCCACCAGCAGCCTGACAGGGCGCGGGAATGAGCAGTTCTTC. Its translation is CATSSLTGRGNEQFF. The chain joins TRBV15 to TRBJ2-1; 7 bases map to TRBD1. Germline lookup yields CDR1 LNHNV and CDR2 YYDKDF (reference sequence). J lost 7 bases, V lost 3 bases, and 9 bases had no gene match. CDR3 length: 15 amino acids.

This clonotype was detected ten times or more. This chain connects TRBV12-3 or TRBV12-4 to TRBJ1-5; D not certain. The CDR3 is made up of 15 amino acids. Trimming left V 6 bases short and J 0 bases short, with 12 bases between. CDR3 nucleotides: TGTGCCAGCAGCCCGGACGGACTTAGCAATCAGCCCCAGCATTTT. This gives the protein CASSPDGLSNQPQHF.

The V and J genes are TRBV3-2 and TRBJ1-5; the table's D call, TRBD1, has no DNA check behind it. TRBV3-2 is given as a pseudogene. The CDR3 covers 13 residues. CDR3: CASSASGGGPQHF. For the CDR3, the DNA is TGTGCCAGCAGCGCTTCAGGCGGGGGGCCCCAGCATTTT.

The CDR3 bases are TGTGCCAGTAGTATTTTCGAGGGGACAGGGAAGTTCTTC. This codes for CASSIFEGTGKFF. The V and J genes are TRBV19 and TRBJ2-1, with 9 bases lining up with TRBD1. With V trimmed by 3 bases and J by 14 bases, 8 bases remained unmatched. The CDR3 has 13 amino acids. The germline CDR1 and CDR2 sequences are LNHDA and SQIVND (reference sequence).

This clonotype came up many times. This chain links TRBV20-1 with TRBJ1-1; 8 nucleotides align to TRBD1. This CDR3 has 15 residues. Germline CDR1 DFQATT, CDR2 SNEGSKA (reference sequence). After removal of 2 bases from V and 3 bases from J, the junction contained 8 bases not matched to a gene. CDR3 nucleotides: TGCAGTGCTAGACCAGGGGGCGTCACCCACACTGAAGCTTTCTTT. Protein: CSARPGGVTHTEAFF.